The 21 T cell receptor beta chains below were found in one sample sequenced in a study of blood T cell repertoires in COVID-19. Profiling relied on immunoSEQ multiplex PCR, and the TCRdb table lists in-frame clones only, not all of them. The data contain 55,000 to 80,000 clones, around four fifths of them singletons. Sequenced: peripheral blood. The receptors here all came from a man in his fifties or sixties with active COVID-19.

This chain connects TRBV7-9 to TRBJ1-4; D call uncertain. Trimming pared 5 bases from V and 2 bases from J, leaving 12 bases between. From germline, CDR1 is SEHNR and CDR2 FQNEAQ (reference sequence). The CDR3 has 15 residues. In DNA form, the CDR3 reads TGTGCCAGCAGCCCCGTCCCCGGTACTAATGAAAAACTGTTTTTT. It encodes CASSPVPGTNEKLFF. The variable domain in full, with the rest retrieved from reference TRBV7-9 and TRBJ1-4, is DTGVSQNPRHKITKRGQNVTFRCDPISEHNRLYWYRQTLGQGPEFLTYFQNEAQLEKSRLLSDRFSAERPKGSFSTLEIQRTEQGDSAMYLCASSPVPGTNEKLFFGSGTQLSVL.

The chain has TRBV7-2 and TRBJ2-7; 15 bases agree with TRBD2. Germline V gene lookup returns CDR1 SGHTA and CDR2 FQGNSA. This CDR3 comprises 18 residues. Losses at the gene ends were 3 bases for V and 4 bases for J; bases not matched to a gene: 10. CDR3 sequence: CASSFRTSGGADGYEQYF. CDR3 nucleotide sequence: TGTGCCAGCAGCTTTCGGACTAGCGGGGGGGCCGACGGGTACGAGCAGTACTTC.

This clone has only a few counts. The rearrangement joins TRBV7-9 to TRBJ2-7, with TRBD1 matching 11 bases. The germline V gene has CDR1 SEHNR and CDR2 FQNEAQ (reference sequence). The CDR3 contains 16 residues. J was trimmed by 3 bases and V by 4 bases; bases with no gene match: 8. The CDR3 region is CASSYAPGQGVYEQYF. The CDR3 nucleotides read TGTGCCAGCAGCTACGCTCCGGGACAGGGGGTCTACGAGCAGTACTTC.

The count of this clone is one. The chain has TRBV3-1 (or the pseudogene TRBV3-2) and TRBJ2-1; 12 bases agree with TRBD2. This CDR3 is built from 16 residues. Germline V lookup: CDR1 LGHDT, CDR2 YNNKEL (reference sequence). J was trimmed by 8 bases and V by 5 bases; bases with no gene match: 10. Here the CDR3 reads CASSVGLAGGLDEQFF. CDR3 nucleotides: TGTGCCAGCAGCGTCGGCCTAGCGGGGGGGCTCGATGAGCAGTTCTTC.

This chain connects TRBV24-1 to TRBJ2-7; D perhaps matches TRBD1 (6 bases). The V and J ends lost 5 bases and 3 bases respectively, with 10 bases between them. Germline-derived CDR1 and CDR2 are KGHDR and SFDVKD. CDR3 length equals 13 residues. The CDR3 spells CATSGGGGYEQYF. In DNA, the CDR3 is TGTGCCACCAGTGGAGGGGGTGGCTACGAGCAGTACTTC.

This sequence joins TRBV9 and TRBJ2-1; D possibly corresponds to TRBD2 (6 bases). Germline-derived CDR1 and CDR2 are SGDLS and YYNGEE. CDR3 length: 15 residues. V gave up 3 bases and J gave up 4 bases, with 14 bases separating them. CDR3 region: CASSARVGGYNEQFF. The CDR3 DNA follows: TGTGCCAGCAGCGCAAGAGTGGGGGGTTACAATGAGCAGTTCTTC.

The rearrangement uses TRBV27 and TRBJ1-1; 8 bases fit TRBD1. Germline trimming cut 6 bases from V and 0 bases from J; bases unmatched to any gene: 3. Germline V gene data show CDR1 as MNHEY and CDR2 as SMNVEV (reference sequence). The CDR3 length is 14 residues. The chain's CDR3 is CASRQQGVNTEAFF. The CDR3 nucleotides are TGTGCCAGCAGGCAACAGGGGGTGAACACTGAAGCTTTCTTT.

The gene calls are TRBV4-3 and TRBJ2-7; TRBD2 agrees at 8 bases. J lost 3 bases, V lost 3 bases, and 10 bases had no gene match. CDR1 and CDR2 (germline): LGHNA, YSLEER. The length of the CDR3 is 16 residues. The CDR3 nucleotides are TGCGCCAGCAGCCACTCCCAGAGCGGGGGAAACTACGAGCAGTACTTC. As protein: CASSHSQSGGNYEQYF.

The rearrangement links TRBV7-9 to TRBJ2-3, with TRBD2 matching 7 bases. Germline assignment: CDR1 SEHNR and CDR2 FQNEAQ (reference sequence). The CDR3 loop spans 13 amino acids. V was pared by 7 bases and J by 4 bases, with 5 bases of the junction left unmatched. The CDR3 protein is CASTPGGADTQYF. In DNA form, the CDR3 reads TGTGCCAGCACTCCTGGGGGGGCAGATACGCAGTATTTT. The variable domain in full, with the rest retrieved from reference TRBV7-9 and TRBJ2-3, is DTGVSQNPRHKITKRGQNVTFRCDPISEHNRLYWYRQTLGQGPEFLTYFQNEAQLEKSRLLSDRFSAERPKGSFSTLEIQRTEQGDSAMYLCASTPGGADTQYFGPGTRLTVL.

V is TRBV4-2 and J is TRBJ2-5, with 7 nucleotides matching TRBD1. Trimming removed 1 base from V and 1 base from J; junction bases left unmatched: 6. Germline loops: CDR1 LGHNA, CDR2 YNFKEQ. This CDR3 comprises 16 residues. DNA of the CDR3: TGTGCCAGCAGCCAAGGAACCGGACAGGCCCAAGAGACCCAGTACTTC. Translation gives CASSQGTGQAQETQYF.

The chain uses TRBV5-1 and TRBJ2-3; TRBD1 agrees at 8 bases. Trimming took 7 bases from V and 6 from J; bases not matched to a gene: 10. CDR1 SGHRS and CDR2 YFSETQ come from the germline V gene. The CDR3 covers 14 residues. For the CDR3, the DNA is TGCGCCAGCTGTCCGACAGGGGTCCACGATACGCAGTATTTT. It codes for CASCPTGVHDTQYF.

The chain carries TRBV6-5 and TRBJ2-7, with 10 bases matching TRBD2. CDR3 length: 13 amino acids. Germline V gene lookup returns CDR1 MNHEY and CDR2 SVGAGI. The V segment lost 5 bases and the J segment 3 bases; nucleotides outside the gene matches: 1. CDR3 sequence: CASSQRGGYEQYF. The CDR3 bases are TGTGCCAGCAGTCAGCGGGGGGGCTACGAGCAGTACTTC.

J is TRBJ1-5 and V is TRBV10-2, with 7 bases identical to TRBD1. This CDR3 spans 14 amino acids. Germline CDR1 WSHSY, CDR2 SAAADI. Germline trimming cut 6 bases from V and 10 bases from J; bases unmatched to any gene: 12. CDR3 region: CASSPGTAPRPQHF. The CDR3 nucleotides read TGCGCCAGCAGCCCCGGGACAGCCCCCCGACCCCAGCATTTT.

CDR3 DNA: TGTGCCAGCTCACTAGATCCAAATCAGCCCCAGCATTTT. Translating it yields CASSLDPNQPQHF. V and J are TRBV18 and TRBJ1-5; no definite D call. Germline CDR1 is KGHSH and CDR2 is LQKENI. Between the trimmed V and J ends, which lost 4 bases and 4 bases, there was a span of 8 bases. The CDR3 totals 13 residues.

In DNA, the CDR3 is TGCAGCATTTCCTGGGCAGCCCAAGAGACCCAGTACTTC. This encodes CSISWAAQETQYF. This chain connects TRBV29-1 to TRBJ2-5; no clear D. Trimming stripped 8 bases from V and 1 base from J, with 14 bases between. CDR1 is SQVTM, CDR2 ANQGSEA, per germline. The CDR3 is made up of 13 amino acids. Supplemented by reference TRBV29-1 and TRBJ2-5, the full variable domain reads SAVISQKPSRDICQRGTSLTIQCQVDSQVTMMFWYRQQPGQSLTLIATANQGSEATYESGFVIDKFPISRPNLTFSTLTVSNMSPEDSSIYLCSISWAAQETQYFGPGTRLLVL.

This clone was detected a few times. The rearrangement links TRBV3-1 (or the pseudogene TRBV3-2) to TRBJ1-5, with a weak D call TRBD1 (6 bases). The CDR3 runs to 13 residues. The germline V gene encodes CDR1 LGHDT and CDR2 YNNKEL (reference sequence). The V end lost 4 bases, the J end lost 5 bases, and 9 bases lay between the germline ends. CDR3 DNA sequence: TGTGCCAGCAGCCGGACAGAGTATCAGCCCCAGCATTTT. This codes for CASSRTEYQPQHF.

The chain joins TRBV7-8 to TRBJ2-2; 7 nucleotides line up with TRBD1. Germline CDR1 reads SGHVS; CDR2 reads FQNEAQ. The CDR3 has 17 amino acids. Trimming took 2 bases from V and 0 from J; bases not matched to a gene: 6. As DNA, the CDR3 is TGTGCCAGCAGCTTAAGAGTCGGGACAGCGAACACCGGGGAGCTGTTTTTT. Translating gives CASSLRVGTANTGELFF.

The V gene is TRBV3-1 (or the pseudogene TRBV3-2), the J gene TRBJ1-3; weak D call: TRBD1 (5 bases). CDR1 and CDR2 from the germline V gene are LGHDT and YNNKEL (reference sequence). The CDR3 extends over 16 amino acids. V was clipped by 1 base and J by 1 base, with 11 bases between them. For the CDR3, the DNA is TGTGCCAGCAGCCAAGGGCCGGGGGAGTCTGGAAACACCATATATTTT. Protein: CASSQGPGESGNTIYF.

J is TRBJ2-5 and V is TRBV28; TRBD2 matches at 7 bases. The CDR3 runs to 16 residues. The trim removed 3 bases at V and 4 bases at J, leaving 11 bases unmatched. Germline V gene sequence: CDR1 MDHEN, CDR2 SYDVKM. In nucleotides, the CDR3 is TGTGCCAGCAGTTTTTCAAGGATTTCGGGGGGAGAGACCCAGTACTTC. Protein: CASSFSRISGGETQYF.

This clone was counted once. V gene TRBV7-3 combines with J gene TRBJ2-1; 10 bases match TRBD2. The CDR3 has 16 amino acids. Germline-derived CDR1 and CDR2 are SGHTA and FQGTGA. V lost 5 bases to trimming and J lost 2 bases; unmatched junction nucleotides: 6. The CDR3 nucleotides are TGTGCCAGCAGCACCAGCGGGGGGGCTACCTACAATGAGCAGTTCTTC. It specifies CASSTSGGATYNEQFF. The full variable domain, rest sourced from reference TRBV7-3 and TRBJ2-1, is GAGVSQTPSNKVTEKGKYVELRCDPISGHTALYWYRQSLGQGPEFLIYFQGTGAADDSGLPNDRFFAVRPEGSVSTLKIQRTERGDSAVYLCASSTSGGATYNEQFFGPGTRLTVL.

The chain's CDR3 is CASSQDREEGYEQYF. CDR3 nucleotide sequence: TGTGCCAGCAGCCAAGACCGGGAGGAAGGCTACGAGCAGTACTTC. J is TRBJ2-7 and V is TRBV3-1 (or the pseudogene TRBV3-2); TRBD2 matches at 7 bases. Trimming cost V 0 bases and J 3 bases; bases outside gene matches: 5. This CDR3 is 15 amino acids long. Germline CDR1 LGHDT, CDR2 YNNKEL (reference sequence).